This T cell receptor (beta chain) was recorded in a study of CD8 T cells in Susac syndrome. Findings and limits, study-wide: As acknowledged by the study, its TCR sequencing and HLA analysis included a relatively small number of individuals.

A remark on this clonotype: Its target is unknown.

The germline V gene has CDR1 MNHEY and CDR2 SMNVEV (reference sequence). V gave up 3 bases and J gave up 6 bases, with 12 bases separating them. The length of the CDR3 is 14 residues. The multiple sclerosis controls were treatment-naive patients with relapsing-remitting disease that was stable or active. A quantity of 0.5 to 1 ug RNA underwent reverse transcription using random hexamers. It was immunoSEQ multiplex PCR that amplified TCR beta CDR3 across 54 Vbeta and 13 Jbeta. From the immunoSEQ multiplex PCR reads, TCRdb called clonotypes with MiXCR, one entry per CDR3 protein. The repertoire holds more than 95,000 distinct CDR3 sequences, with 93% as singletons.

The sequence came from a human donor with multiple sclerosis. The sequencing input was CD8+ T cells from PBMCs. The V gene is TRBV27, the J gene TRBJ1-5; D is perhaps TRBD1 (6 bases). CDR3 loop: CASSFVSGAQPQHF. For the CDR3, the DNA is TGTGCCAGCAGTTTTGTTTCAGGGGCTCAGCCCCAGCATTTT.